The 5 T cell receptor beta chains below were found in one sample sequenced in a study of blood T cell repertoires in COVID-19. TCRdb's copy holds only in-frame clones and misses some; the assay was immunoSEQ multiplex PCR. The sample has under 250,000 clones; roughly 92% are singletons. The sample comprised peripheral blood. The receptor source for this set is a man in his sixties with COVID-19, enrolled during active disease.

The DNA of the CDR3 is TGCGCCAGCAGCCAAGATCTGACAGGGGAGTACACTGAAGCTTTCTTT. Protein: CASSQDLTGEYTEAFF. V and J are TRBV4-3 and TRBJ1-1; 8 bases fit TRBD1. Unmatched junction bases numbered 6, after V lost 0 bases and J lost 3 bases. CDR3 length: 16 residues. CDR1 LGHNA and CDR2 YSLEER come from the germline V gene.

V usage is TRBV5-4 and J usage is TRBJ1-1, with a possible D match to TRBD1 (5 bases). V was cut by 1 base and J by 1 base, with 5 bases left in between. Germline V CDR1 and CDR2: SGHNT, YYREEE (reference sequence). The CDR3 totals 13 residues. The CDR3 region has the DNA TGTGCCAGCAGCTTGACAGGGAACACTGAAGCTTTCTTT. Its protein product is CASSLTGNTEAFF.

V usage is TRBV7-2 and J usage is TRBJ2-4, with 10 bases matching TRBD1. The germline V gene has CDR1 SGHTA and CDR2 FQGNSA. V shed 5 bases, J shed 8 bases, and the junction held 3 bases outside the gene matches. This CDR3 has 13 amino acids. The CDR3 nucleotides read TGTGCCAGCAGCCTGGACAGGGGGGACATTCAGTACTTC. Translating it yields CASSLDRGDIQYF.

This clone has just a few counts. The chain carries TRBV18 and TRBJ1-6; a weak D match, TRBD1 (6 bases). This CDR3 region has 13 residues. Germline V gene sequence: CDR1 KGHSH, CDR2 LQKENI. The germline V and J ends were trimmed by 5 bases and 7 bases, with 9 bases remaining between them. The CDR3 loop is CASSVQGNSPLHF. The CDR3 DNA reads TGTGCCAGCTCAGTACAGGGAAATTCACCCCTCCACTTT.

This clone was detected once. The gene calls are TRBV7-2 and TRBJ2-1; the match to TRBD2 covers 7 bases. V was clipped by 2 bases and J by 4 bases; unmatched bases: 8. CDR1 SGHTA and CDR2 FQGNSA come from the germline V gene. CDR3 length: 16 residues. CDR3 coding DNA: TGTGCCAGCAGCTTACTGGGGACGGGGGGATACAATGAGCAGTTCTTC. This translates into CASSLLGTGGYNEQFF.